The 23 T cell receptor beta chains below all came from one sample that was sequenced in a study of beta chain features in type 1 diabetes. Every bit of the isolated RNA underwent reverse transcription, so sequencing read expressed TCRB transcripts. Some clones are missing from TCRdb's copy, which holds only in-frame ones; the method was immunoSEQ multiplex PCR. Here the sample spans 500,000 to 700,000 clones, around 15% being singletons. Sequenced sample: naive CD4+ T cells from blood. The receptors derive from a man younger than 30 in good health.

This clone has more than one count but fewer than ten. The chain links TRBV5-4 to TRBJ1-1; D is ambiguous. The V end was cut by 0 bases, the J end by 11 bases, with 11 bases between. Germline-derived CDR1 and CDR2 are SGHNT and YYREEE (reference sequence). This CDR3 is built from 12 residues. CDR3 in amino acids: CASSLGDDGAFF. The DNA of the CDR3 is TGTGCCAGCAGCTTGGGCGATGATGGGGCTTTCTTT.

The chain combines TRBV7-9 with TRBJ2-7; 11 bases fit TRBD2. There are 17 residues in the CDR3. V lost 5 bases, J lost 4 bases, and 13 bases stayed unmatched. The germline gives CDR1 SEHNR, CDR2 FQNEAQ (reference sequence). In DNA form, the CDR3 reads TGTGCCAGCAGCCCCTCCGGGACTAGCGGAGCGAGATACGAGCAGTACTTC. Amino acids: CASSPSGTSGARYEQYF.

V usage is TRBV7-9 and J usage is TRBJ1-5, with TRBD1 matching 9 bases. CDR1 and CDR2 from the germline V gene are SEHNR and FQNEAQ (reference sequence). V trimming: 4 bases; J trimming: 1 base; junction bases outside the gene matches: 2. The CDR3 length is 15 residues. For the CDR3, the DNA is TGTGCCAGCAGCTCGGACAGGGGAAGCAATCAGCCCCAGCATTTT. It encodes CASSSDRGSNQPQHF.

This clone was detected only a few times. V usage is TRBV6-1 and J usage is TRBJ2-1; 8 bases are shared with TRBD1. The CDR3 is 15 residues long. Trimming took 0 bases from V and 6 from J; bases not matched to a gene: 4. Germline V gene lookup returns CDR1 MNHNS and CDR2 SASEGT. The CDR3 DNA sequence: TGTGCCAGCAGTGAAGCTACAGGGGGTTTCAATGAGCAGTTCTTC. This codes for CASSEATGGFNEQFF.

The CDR3 nucleotides are TGTGCCAGCAGCTTGACGCTTGCTGGGGCTTACAATGAGCAGTTCTTC. Its translation is CASSLTLAGAYNEQFF. The chain is built from TRBV7-2 and TRBJ2-1; the D gene is possibly TRBD1 (5 bases). V was trimmed by 3 bases and J by 4 bases, leaving 16 bases between them. There are 16 residues in the CDR3. Germline V gives CDR1 SGHTA, CDR2 FQGNSA.

V and J are TRBV9 and TRBJ2-1; the D gene could be TRBD1 or TRBD2 (5 bases each). The CDR3 is 13 residues long. Germline V lookup: CDR1 SGDLS, CDR2 YYNGEE. Trimming removed 9 bases from V and 5 bases from J, with 15 bases in between. In DNA, the CDR3 is TGTGCCACCTCGGGGCAGGGTGACAATGAGCAGTTCTTC. Translated: CATSGQGDNEQFF.

This clone was observed many times. The V and J genes are TRBV2 and TRBJ2-4, with no clear D. Germline loops: CDR1 SNHLY, CDR2 FYNNEI. The germline V and J ends were trimmed by 0 bases and 4 bases, with 7 bases remaining between them. The CDR3 has 14 amino acids. CDR3 protein: CASSEAGRKNIQYF. CDR3 coding DNA: TGTGCCAGCAGTGAAGCTGGTAGGAAAAACATTCAGTACTTC.

In this sample, this clone turned up a few times. This chain connects TRBV4-3 to TRBJ2-1; 9 bases match TRBD2. The ends lost 6 bases at V and 12 bases at J; junction bases unmatched: 12. The CDR3 covers 14 residues. The germline V gene encodes CDR1 LGHNA and CDR2 YSLEER. CDR3 DNA: TGCGCCAGCAGTGGTAGCGGGAGAGGGTTTGGGCAGTTCTTC. Translation gives CASSGSGRGFGQFF.

This clone was found a few times. The chain joins TRBV2 to TRBJ1-1, with a weak D call TRBD1 (6 bases). CDR1 SNHLY and CDR2 FYNNEI come from the germline V gene. The CDR3 consists of 13 residues. The V gene lost 4 bases and the J gene lost 5 bases, with 11 bases spanning the gap. CDR3 in DNA: TGTGCCAGCAGTGCGCAGGGGAGAACTGAAGCTTTCTTT. Translation: CASSAQGRTEAFF. The variable domain in full, completed from reference TRBV2 and TRBJ1-1, reads EPEVTQTPSHQVTQMGQEVILRCVPISNHLYFYWYRQILGQKVEFLVSFYNNEISEKSEIFDDQFSVERPDGSNFTLKIRSTKLEDSAMYFCASSAQGRTEAFFGQGTRLTVV.

There are a few counts of this clone. The CDR3 region has the DNA TGTGCCAGCAACGGCGTCCTGCGTATCCTCTCCTACGAGCAGTACTTC. Amino acid sequence: CASNGVLRILSYEQYF. The chain uses TRBV5-4 and TRBJ2-7, with no clear D. The CDR3 covers 16 residues. Trimming removed 6 bases from V and 0 bases from J, with 19 bases in between. The V gene's germline CDR1 is SGHNT and CDR2 YYREEE (reference sequence).

This clone has only a few counts. The junction differs from germline at one of its ends, possibly a read error. The chain joins TRBV7-7 to TRBJ1-2; 7 bases line up with TRBD1. CDR1 SSHAT and CDR2 FNYEAQ come from the germline V gene (reference sequence). This CDR3 contains 13 residues. The chain's CDR3 is CASSLAGQYGYTF. CDR3 nucleotide sequence: TGTGCTAGCAGCTTAGCGGGACAGTATGGCTACACCTTC.

On this clone: The sample holds other DNA sequences that translate to the same CDR3. The rearrangement uses TRBV5-1 and TRBJ2-5; perhaps D is TRBD1 or TRBD2 (6 bases each). Germline V gene data show CDR1 as SGHRS and CDR2 as YFSETQ. V lost 4 bases and J lost 4, with 11 bases in between. The CDR3 contains 13 residues. CDR3 nucleotide sequence: TGCGCCAGCAGCCTAGGGGGGCGAGAGACCCAGTACTTC. Residues: CASSLGGRETQYF.

CDR3 loop: CASSLSRTGLNEQYF. The CDR3 DNA is TGTGCCAGCAGCTTATCTAGGACAGGGTTAAACGAGCAGTACTTC. This chain joins TRBV7-2 and TRBJ2-7, with 8 bases matching TRBD1. Germline V gene sequence: CDR1 SGHTA, CDR2 FQGNSA. This CDR3 spans 15 amino acids. J was trimmed by 5 bases and V by 2 bases; bases with no gene match: 8.

The rearrangement uses TRBV4-2 and TRBJ2-7; 7 nucleotides agree with TRBD1. Germline CDR1 and CDR2: LGHNA and YNFKEQ. Trimming took 3 bases from V and 6 from J; bases not matched to a gene: 14. The CDR3 covers 16 residues. This chain's CDR3 is CASSQGDSLGSLEQYF. Here the CDR3 DNA reads TGTGCCAGCAGCCAGGGGGACAGCCTGGGGTCCCTCGAGCAGTACTTC.

This clone was counted a few times. For the CDR3, the DNA is TGTGCCAGCACCCGGACAGGGTTGGGCTACAATGAGCAGTTCTTC. Residues: CASTRTGLGYNEQFF. The chain combines TRBV6-5 with TRBJ2-1, with 8 bases identical to TRBD1. V trimming: 7 bases; J trimming: 3 bases; junction bases outside the gene matches: 8. Germline values: CDR1 MNHEY, CDR2 SVGAGI. CDR3 length: 15 residues.

This clone was observed a few times. The CDR3 sequence is CASSLARNSNQPQHF. In DNA form, the CDR3 reads TGTGCCAGCAGTTTAGCTCGGAATAGCAATCAGCCCCAGCATTTT. The rearrangement links TRBV27 to TRBJ1-5, with D unclear. V lost 2 bases, J lost 0 bases, and 8 bases lay in between. Germline V gene lookup returns CDR1 MNHEY and CDR2 SMNVEV (reference sequence). The CDR3 is 15 residues long.

The J gene is TRBJ2-7, the V gene TRBV25-1, with 10 bases identical to TRBD1. CDR3 length: 15 amino acids. Per the germline V gene, CDR1 is MGHDK and CDR2 is SYGVNS. J gave up 0 bases and V 4 bases, and 3 bases lay outside the gene matches. The CDR3 region has the DNA TGTGCCAGCAGTGTCGGGACAGGGGTCTCCTACGAGCAGTACTTC. Translating gives CASSVGTGVSYEQYF.

A few counts support this clone. This chain uses TRBV5-1 with TRBJ1-1; D uncertain. Trimming cost V 5 bases and J 1 base, with 9 bases left between them. Germline CDR1 is SGHRS and CDR2 is YFSETQ. This CDR3 region has 13 residues. The CDR3, as DNA: TGCGCCAGCAGGCTGGGCGGGAACACTGAAGCTTTCTTT. Amino acids: CASRLGGNTEAFF.

This clone came up a few times. The rearrangement links TRBV30 to TRBJ1-6; no clear D. Germline CDR1 and CDR2: GTSNPN and SVGIG (reference sequence). With 2 bases removed from V and 1 base from J, the gap between germline ends came to 9 bases. The CDR3 contains 15 residues. The CDR3 DNA is TGTGCCTGGAGTTATGGCCAGTCCTATAATTCACCCCTCCACTTT. This sequence encodes CAWSYGQSYNSPLHF.

This chain connects TRBV28 to TRBJ1-2; D is possibly TRBD1 (5 bases). Germline assignment: CDR1 MDHEN and CDR2 SYDVKM. The CDR3 is 13 amino acids. V was shortened by 7 bases and J by 7 bases, with 16 bases between the two germline ends. The CDR3 here is CASTHGDPSGYTF. The CDR3 DNA is TGTGCCAGCACCCACGGGGACCCCTCTGGCTACACCTTC.

The table lists this clone with a few counts. CDR3 sequence reads: CASSLSQFYGYTF. CDR3 sequence (DNA): TGTGCCAGCAGTTTAAGCCAATTCTATGGCTACACCTTC. V gene TRBV28 combines with J gene TRBJ1-2; D is unclear. Trimming took off 2 bases at V and 4 bases at J, with 8 bases between the two ends. Germline V lookup: CDR1 MDHEN, CDR2 SYDVKM. CDR3 length: 13 amino acids.

This clone was seen a few times. Just one base apart from a much larger clone, this may be a read error. The V and J genes are TRBV27 and TRBJ2-7; D is uncertain. Germline CDR1 is MNHEY and CDR2 is SMNVEV (reference sequence). The CDR3 totals 11 residues. The V end lost 6 bases, the J end lost 2 bases, and 5 bases lay between the germline ends. CDR3 in DNA: TGTGCCAGCAGCCCTCCCTACGAGCAGTACTTC. Amino acids: CASSPPYEQYF.

This chain uses TRBV11-1 with TRBJ1-1; D gene uncertain. The V end was cut by 2 bases, the J end by 4 bases, with 14 bases between. Germline values: CDR1 SGHAT, CDR2 FQDESV (reference sequence). CDR3 size: 15 residues. CDR3 coding DNA: TGTGCCAGCAGCTTAACGAGAGGGAAAAGCACTGAAGCTTTCTTT. Residues: CASSLTRGKSTEAFF.